This T cell receptor (beta chain) stems from a study of cytomegalovirus exposure and HLA in healthy donors. General study findings and limits: According to a later analysis, TCR clusters from the first cohort tended to co-occur in the approximately 120 validation repertoires. About 180 TCR beta chains were listed as cytomegalovirus-associated. Reportedly, diagnosis of cytomegalovirus status by the classifier showed high specificity and sensitivity.

The 120-subject validation cohort, separate from the approximately 670-subject first cohort, included the donors. V was shortened by 6 bases and J by 7 bases, with 19 bases between the two germline ends. Germline V gene lookup returns CDR1 MGHRA and CDR2 YSYEKL. This CDR3 is built from 14 residues. Points on this clone: The antigen remains unidentified.

This table comes from immunoSEQ multiplex PCR, and its TCRdb copy is limited to in-frame clones, with some not included. The sample shows 110,000 or so clones, approximately 96% of them seen only once. The TCR comes from a woman aged 18-35 years in good health and CMV-seronegative. The chain uses TRBV4-1 and TRBJ2-7; D might be TRBD1 (6 bases). Sequencing was performed on PBMCs. DNA of the CDR3: TGCGCCAGCAGATCCAGGGGCGAAGAAGGGGAGCAGTACTTC. Its protein product is CASRSRGEEGEQYF.